These T cell receptor beta chains were read from a single sample in a study of cytomegalovirus exposure and HLA in healthy donors. TCRdb keeps only in-frame clones here, not all; method: immunoSEQ multiplex PCR. The table lists around 150,000 clones, roughly 88% of them singletons. Specimen: PBMCs. The receptors derive from a man aged 50-59 years in good health and CMV-seropositive. Each CDR3 is given with its conserved first and last residue. Clone size is stated in some rows and not others, as once, few, many or a class when expanded.

CASATLEGYTF	-	TRBV27	TRBJ1-2
CASSDRLAGHTGEQFF	-	TRBV10-2	TRBJ2-1
CASRGGGGGYNEQFF	-	TRBV6-5	TRBJ2-1
CAGSSPGGYTF	once	TRBV28	TRBJ1-2
CASSDFLGQPQHF	-	TRBV6-1	TRBJ1-5
CASSLRGRYEQYF	once	TRBV27	TRBJ2-7
CASSPPVGHTNQPQHF	-	TRBV19	TRBJ1-5
CASSQPRGGGNTEAFF	few	TRBV4-1	TRBJ1-1
CASSLVQGAGLFF	-	TRBV11-2	TRBJ1-4
CSARGTDEQFF	-	TRBV20-1	TRBJ2-1
CASSLGLRQGEETQYF	-	TRBV11-2	TRBJ2-5
CASSSYKTGETQYF	-	TRBV7-9	TRBJ2-5
CAARDSAYEQYF	-	TRBV10-2	TRBJ2-7
CASSPGTVNYGYTF	-	TRBV18	TRBJ1-2
CASSSKLASPGANVLTF	-	TRBV5-6	TRBJ2-6
CSVGRQGTGDTQYF	-	TRBV29-1	TRBJ2-3
CASSEAHTENTEAFF	-	TRBV6-1	TRBJ1-1
CASSVKPSGGASTGELFF	-	TRBV9	TRBJ2-2
CASSQELTASGGNQETQYF	-	TRBV4-2	TRBJ2-5
CASSDPTGGNSPLHF	-	TRBV2	TRBJ1-6
CASSPLPGQGEWGYF	-	TRBV4-1	TRBJ2-7
CASELASSRTQYF	-	TRBV6-1	TRBJ2-5
CASSPLGQGGNIQYF	-	TRBV18	TRBJ2-4
CASSLGLAGVGGELFF	-	TRBV27	TRBJ2-2
CSVVTELNTEAFF	once	TRBV29-1	TRBJ1-1
CASSPSSWGEDTDTQYF	-	TRBV11-3	TRBJ2-3
CASSLVEGTGTYEQYF	-	TRBV11-2	TRBJ2-7
CASSLFTSEEKLFF	few	TRBV5-8	TRBJ1-4
CSVGTTGGLNEKLFF	-	TRBV29-1	TRBJ1-4
CASTPGRGASYGYTF	-	TRBV27	TRBJ1-2
CASSVGQGINSGYNEQFF	few	TRBV9	TRBJ2-1
CASSFPGTGGLYEQYF	-	TRBV7-9	TRBJ2-7
CASSRGRVNEKLFF	-	TRBV18	TRBJ1-4